A selection of T cell receptor beta chains follows, all from one sample in a study of shared clonotypes between healthy human individuals. TCRdb's table, derived via immunoSEQ multiplex PCR, lists solely in-frame clones and lacks some. The repertoire has roughly 640,000 clones, roughly 70% of them found once; the top ten carry over 1.5%. Source material: memory CD4+ T cells sorted from blood. The receptors derive from a woman younger than 45 in good health. Each CDR3 is given with its conserved first and last residue. D genes are given only for firm matches. Part of the rows lack a size; the others show once, few, many or a class for expanded clones.

TRBJ1-5	16	TRBV19	.	.	TGTGCCAGTAGTGACCCCGGGACATATAGCAATCAGCCCCAGCATTTT	CASSDPGTYSNQPQHF
TRBJ2-5	14	TRBV27	.	TRBD1	TGTGCCAGCAGTATGGGACAGTACCAAGAGACCCAGTACTTC	CASSMGQYQETQYF
TRBJ2-7	15	TRBV5-1	.	.	TGCGCCAGCAGCACAAGCTTCGACAGTTCCTACGAGCAGTACTTC	CASSTSFDSSYEQYF
TRBJ2-2	17	TRBV19	.	TRBD2	TGTGCCAGTAGTATAGGATTAGCGGGAGTTCTCACCGGGGAGCTGTTTTTT	CASSIGLAGVLTGELFF
TRBJ2-5	12	TRBV27	.	.	TGTGCCAGCGGACACAGGGAGGAGACCCAGTACTTC	CASGHREETQYF
TRBJ2-5	17	TRBV27	once	TRBD2	TGTGCCAGCAGTTTATTCGATTCTAGCGGGAGTAGGGAGACCCAGTACTTC	CASSLFDSSGSRETQYF
TRBJ2-5	17	TRBV4-2	.	TRBD1	TGTGCCAGCAGCCAAGGCATCGACGGGACAGGGAAAGAGACCCAGTACTTC	CASSQGIDGTGKETQYF
TRBJ2-2	17	TRBV4-1	.	.	TGCGCCAGCAGCCAGGCTTACTACGGAGTGAGGACCGGGGAGCTGTTTTTT	CASSQAYYGVRTGELFF
TRBJ2-7	15	TRBV7-8	.	TRBD2	TGTGCCAGCAGCTTAGCGGCGGGGGGGCCCTACGAGCAGTACTTC	CASSLAAGGPYEQYF
TRBJ1-5	14	TRBV25-1	.	.	TGTGCCAGCAGTGGGCAGGGATGGCGGCAGCCCCAGCATTTT	CASSGQGWRQPQHF
TRBJ2-6	18	TRBV7-2	.	.	TGTGCCAGCAGCTTAGCGTCCGGGTCCAGCTCTGGGGCCAACGTCCTGACTTTC	CASSLASGSSSGANVLTF